This T cell receptor beta chain was retrieved from a study of T-cell memory formation after mild COVID-19. Study-wide context: TCR clusters mostly belonged to single donors. Study-wide points: Shrinking CD4+ clones were chiefly CM and EM; CD8+ ones were chiefly EMRA. The pre-infection memory compartment contained some responding clones, suggesting cross-reactive memory joined.

CDR1 and CDR2 (germline): SGHRS, YFSETQ. Trimming stripped 4 bases from V and 11 bases from J, with 15 bases between. This CDR3 has 12 amino acids. There are a few counts of this clonotype. Antigen: not known. Amplification by 5'RACE using constant-segment primers produced TCR alpha and TCR beta cDNA libraries that carried sample barcodes and UMIs. One entry per CDR3 protein results from TCRdb running MiXCR on the 5' RACE reads. The table includes 340,000 or so distinct CDR3 sequences, 10% to 15% detected once. The chain couples TRBV5-1 to TRBJ1-1; D remains unclear. The receptor's source is a man aged 18 to 30 who had mild COVID-19 (a few samples of this study predate the infection). Cell type and time point are not known. The sequencing input was PBMCs or a T cell subset sorted from them (not recorded which). CDR3 in amino acids: CASSLVGIGAFF. Here the CDR3 DNA reads TGCGCCAGCAGCCTCGTCGGGATAGGGGCTTTCTTT.